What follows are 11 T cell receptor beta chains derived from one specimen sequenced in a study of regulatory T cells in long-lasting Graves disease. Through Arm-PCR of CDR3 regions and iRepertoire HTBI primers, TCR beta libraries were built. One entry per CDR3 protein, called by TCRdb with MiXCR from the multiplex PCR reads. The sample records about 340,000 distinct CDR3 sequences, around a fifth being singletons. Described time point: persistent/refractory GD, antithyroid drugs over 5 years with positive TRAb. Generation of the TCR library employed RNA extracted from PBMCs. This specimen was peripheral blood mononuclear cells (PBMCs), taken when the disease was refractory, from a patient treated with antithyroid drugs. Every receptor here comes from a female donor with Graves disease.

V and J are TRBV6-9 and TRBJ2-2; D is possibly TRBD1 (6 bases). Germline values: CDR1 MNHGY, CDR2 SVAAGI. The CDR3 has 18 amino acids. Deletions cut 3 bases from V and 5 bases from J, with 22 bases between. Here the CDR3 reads CASSYLGQLGVLTGELFF. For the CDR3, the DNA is TGTGCCAGCAGTTACCTTGGACAGCTAGGGGTATTGACCGGGGAGCTGTTTTTT.

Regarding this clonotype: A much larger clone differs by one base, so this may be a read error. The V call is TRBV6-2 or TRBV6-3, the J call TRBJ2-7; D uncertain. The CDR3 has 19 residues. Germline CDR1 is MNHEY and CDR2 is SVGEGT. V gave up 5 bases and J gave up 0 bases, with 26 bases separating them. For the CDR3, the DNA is TGTGCCAGCAGTCCATCAAACTCTGGACCGAGCCCCAGCTCCTACGAGCAGTACTTC. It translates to CASSPSNSGPSPSSYEQYF.

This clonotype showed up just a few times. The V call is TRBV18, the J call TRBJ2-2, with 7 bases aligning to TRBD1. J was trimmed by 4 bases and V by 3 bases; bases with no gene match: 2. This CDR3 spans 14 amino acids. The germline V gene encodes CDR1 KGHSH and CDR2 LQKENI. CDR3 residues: CASSPGTATGELFF. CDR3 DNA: TGTGCCAGCTCACCCGGGACAGCCACCGGGGAGCTGTTTTTT.

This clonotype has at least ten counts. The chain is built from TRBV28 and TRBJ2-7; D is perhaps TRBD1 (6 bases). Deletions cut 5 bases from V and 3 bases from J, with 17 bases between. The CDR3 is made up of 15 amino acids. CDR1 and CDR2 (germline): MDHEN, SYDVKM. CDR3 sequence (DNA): TGTGCCAGCAGTCCCAACAGGGAATACTTCTACGAGCAGTACTTC. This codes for CASSPNREYFYEQYF.

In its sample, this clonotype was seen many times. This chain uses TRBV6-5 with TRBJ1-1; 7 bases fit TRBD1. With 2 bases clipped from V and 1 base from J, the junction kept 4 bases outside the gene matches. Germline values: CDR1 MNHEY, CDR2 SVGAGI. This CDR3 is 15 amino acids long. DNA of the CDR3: TGTGCCAGCAGTTACCCGTGGGACAGGAACACTGAAGCTTTCTTT. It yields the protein CASSYPWDRNTEAFF.

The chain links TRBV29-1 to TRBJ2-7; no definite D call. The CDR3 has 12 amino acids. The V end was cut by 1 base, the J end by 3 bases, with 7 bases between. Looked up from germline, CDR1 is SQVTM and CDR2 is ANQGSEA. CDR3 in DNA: TGCAGCGTTGAAGTCAACAGCTACGAGCAGTACTTC. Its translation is CSVEVNSYEQYF.

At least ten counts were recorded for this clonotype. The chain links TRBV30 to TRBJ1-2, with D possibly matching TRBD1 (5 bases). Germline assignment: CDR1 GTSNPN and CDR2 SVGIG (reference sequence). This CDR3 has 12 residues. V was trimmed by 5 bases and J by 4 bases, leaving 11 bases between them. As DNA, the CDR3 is TGTGCCTGGTCAGGGAACAGCTATGGCTACACCTTC. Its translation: CAWSGNSYGYTF.

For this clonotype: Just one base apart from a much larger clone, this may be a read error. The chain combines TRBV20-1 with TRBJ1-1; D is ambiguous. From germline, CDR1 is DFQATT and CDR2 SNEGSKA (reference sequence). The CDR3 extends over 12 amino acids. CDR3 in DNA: TGCAGTGCCAGCAGACTGAACACTAAAGCTTTCTTT. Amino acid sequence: CSASRLNTKAFF.

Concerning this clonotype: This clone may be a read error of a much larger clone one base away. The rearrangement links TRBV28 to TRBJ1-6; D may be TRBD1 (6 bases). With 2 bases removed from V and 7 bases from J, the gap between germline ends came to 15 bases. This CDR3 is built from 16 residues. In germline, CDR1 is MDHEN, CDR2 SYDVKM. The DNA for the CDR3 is TGTGCCAGCAGTTTACCCCCAGGGGCATCCAATTCACCCCTCCACTTT. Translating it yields CASSLPPGASNSPLHF. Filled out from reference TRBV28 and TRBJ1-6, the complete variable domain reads DVKVTQSSRYLVKRTGEKVFLECVQDMDHENMFWYRQDPGLGLRLIYFSYDVKMKEKGDIPEGYSVSREKKERFSLILESASTNQTSMYLCASSLPPGASNSPLHFGNGTRLTVT.

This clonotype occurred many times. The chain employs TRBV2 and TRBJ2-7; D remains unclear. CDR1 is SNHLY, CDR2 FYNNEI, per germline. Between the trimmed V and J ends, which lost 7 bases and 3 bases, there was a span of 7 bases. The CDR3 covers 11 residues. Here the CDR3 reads CASTLLYEQYF. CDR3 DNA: TGTGCCAGCACCCTCCTCTACGAGCAGTACTTC.

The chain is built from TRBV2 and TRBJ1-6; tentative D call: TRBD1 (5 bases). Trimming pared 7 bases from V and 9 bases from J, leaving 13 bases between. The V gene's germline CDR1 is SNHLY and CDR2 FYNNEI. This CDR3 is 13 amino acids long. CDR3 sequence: CASKKGTGSPLHF. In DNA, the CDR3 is TGTGCCAGCAAAAAGGGGACGGGTTCACCCCTCCACTTT.